What follows is one TCR beta chain and its context. Its antigen is currently unknown. The DNA ends 3 residues before the CDR3 does, and the rest of the CDR3 is filled in from the germline J gene. Profiling relied on immunoSEQ multiplex PCR, and the TCRdb table lists in-frame clones only, not all of them. The listing contains approximately 35,000 clones. Germline V gene data show CDR1 as DFQATT and CDR2 as SNEGSKA (reference sequence). V shed 5 bases and J shed 6 bases, with 11 bases lying between them. This CDR3 region has 13 residues. The data were obtained in a study of T cells in women clearing cervical HPV infection. Study at large: Case blood was drawn when the lesion was first found; control blood after infection became undetectable.

Study conclusions and caveats: Cases carried less TRBV6-7 than controls: approximately 0.1% versus 0.16%. Associations may precede or follow infection; HPV-specific or memory T cells were not isolated.

Sequenced sample: blood buffy coat. The source is a woman aged 18 to 69 with a cervical HPV16 infection that either progressed to CIN3+ or cleared (not recorded which). V is TRBV20-1 and J is TRBJ1-6; D remains unclear. CDR3 amino acids: CSAGLTFNSPLHF. The CDR3 DNA, read in part, is TGCAGTGCTGGACTGACGTTTAATTCACCC.